Listed below are T cell receptor beta chains from one sample, sequenced in a study of T cell responses to AZD1222 COVID-19 vaccine. TCRdb's table, derived via immunoSEQ multiplex PCR, lists solely in-frame clones and lacks some. This sample has under 200,000 clones, with roughly 90% found just once. The specimen comprised peripheral blood, sampled on day 0 of AZD1222 vaccination. These receptors all stem from an adult in good health. Both conserved end residues are part of each CDR3.

V,J,CDR3
TRBV2,TRBJ2-5,CASRVLAGGPRETQYF
TRBV5-5,TRBJ2-7,CASSPRDNLPYEQYF
TRBV6-5,TRBJ2-7,CASSYGDPPYEQYF
TRBV7-2,TRBJ1-2,CASSPPFVNYGYTF
TRBV19,TRBJ2-3,CASSIALTSTSTDTQYF
TRBV6-6,TRBJ1-1,CASSYRGVDTEAFF
TRBV10-3,TRBJ1-5,CAIGGTGESNQPQHF
TRBV7-9,TRBJ1-6,CASSLDSRNSPLHF
TRBV5-4,TRBJ1-6,CASNKTLHF
TRBV5-1,TRBJ1-1,CASSLRQANTEAFF
TRBV18,TRBJ1-2,CASFSQRVPKGGYTF
TRBV7-8,TRBJ2-1,CASSFLGSAGEQFF
TRBV5-1,TRBJ1-4,CASSQFPRGSRMFF
TRBV7-2,TRBJ2-7,CASSLFFTSGQRYF
TRBV29-1,TRBJ1-2,CSVVWRADGYTF
TRBV7-3,TRBJ2-3,CASSETTDTQYF
TRBV6-6,TRBJ2-7,CASSEGQNYEQYF
TRBV18,TRBJ1-3,CASSPRTGENTIYF
TRBV27,TRBJ2-7,CASSPLLAGEGYEQYF
TRBV27,TRBJ2-7,CASSLGRQAYSYEQYF
TRBV2,TRBJ2-5,CASSERTGKETQYF
TRBV7-3,TRBJ1-1,CASSPQVGGYGAFF
TRBV18,TRBJ1-6,CASSPLGTGNSPLHF
TRBV24-1,TRBJ2-7,CATSDPRIGSEQYF